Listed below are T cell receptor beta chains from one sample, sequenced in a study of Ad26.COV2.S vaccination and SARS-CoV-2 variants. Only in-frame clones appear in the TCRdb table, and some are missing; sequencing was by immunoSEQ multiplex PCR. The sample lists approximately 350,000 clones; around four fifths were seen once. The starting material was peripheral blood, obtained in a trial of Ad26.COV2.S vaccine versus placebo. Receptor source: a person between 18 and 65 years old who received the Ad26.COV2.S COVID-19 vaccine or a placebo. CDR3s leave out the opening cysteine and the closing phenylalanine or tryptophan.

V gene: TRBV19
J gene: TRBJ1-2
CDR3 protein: ASSIMDPRGYT

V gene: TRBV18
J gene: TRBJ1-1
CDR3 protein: ASSPRVGNTEAF

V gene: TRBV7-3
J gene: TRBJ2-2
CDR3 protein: ASSLLSGTNTGELF

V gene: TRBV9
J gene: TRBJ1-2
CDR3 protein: ASSGWTGERSYGYT

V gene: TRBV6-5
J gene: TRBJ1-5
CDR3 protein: ASRVRGLGEPQH

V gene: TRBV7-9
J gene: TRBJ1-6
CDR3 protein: ASKQGADSPLH

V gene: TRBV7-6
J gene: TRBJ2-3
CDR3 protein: ASSGDRGRGTDTQY

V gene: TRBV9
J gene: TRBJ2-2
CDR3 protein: ASSARLGAGELF

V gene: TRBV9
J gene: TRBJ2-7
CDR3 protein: ASSVGTGGRDRGYEQY

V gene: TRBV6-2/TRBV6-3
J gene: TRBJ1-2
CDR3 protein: ASSLGPGSTYGYT

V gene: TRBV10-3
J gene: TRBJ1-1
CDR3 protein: AIRGLPATEAF

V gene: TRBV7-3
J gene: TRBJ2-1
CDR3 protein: ASSSPPSGVDEQF

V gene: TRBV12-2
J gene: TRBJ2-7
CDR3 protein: ASYSPPAGETYEQY

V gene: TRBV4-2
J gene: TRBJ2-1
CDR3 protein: ASSSRLAGVGNEQF

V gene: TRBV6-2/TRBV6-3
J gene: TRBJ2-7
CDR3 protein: ASSRRGPQY

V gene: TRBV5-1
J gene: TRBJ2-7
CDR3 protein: ASSFPSAGEQY

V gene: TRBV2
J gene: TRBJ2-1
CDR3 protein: ASSEKPHEQF

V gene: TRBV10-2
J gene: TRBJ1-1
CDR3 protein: ASSRLGTTEAF

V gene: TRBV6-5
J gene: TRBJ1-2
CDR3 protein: ASATQGIGGYT

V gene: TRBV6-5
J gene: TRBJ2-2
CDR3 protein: ASEKAGDTGELF

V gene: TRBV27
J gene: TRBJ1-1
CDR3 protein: ASSYDPGFTNTEAF

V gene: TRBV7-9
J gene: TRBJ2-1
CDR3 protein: ASRPGLRNEQF

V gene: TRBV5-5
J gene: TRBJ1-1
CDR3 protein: ASSRRVLNTEAF

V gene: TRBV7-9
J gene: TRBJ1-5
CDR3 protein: ASSPRADQPQH

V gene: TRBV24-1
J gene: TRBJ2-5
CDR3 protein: APGLGSLIGTQY

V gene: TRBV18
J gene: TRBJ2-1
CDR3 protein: ASSPQTGKLDEQF

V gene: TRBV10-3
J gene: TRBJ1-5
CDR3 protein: AISVDPNQPQH

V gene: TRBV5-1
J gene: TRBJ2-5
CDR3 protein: ASSLRQLQETQY

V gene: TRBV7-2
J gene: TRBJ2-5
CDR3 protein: ASTPTRSQETQY

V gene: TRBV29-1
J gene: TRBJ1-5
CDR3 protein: SVGDRVGQPQH

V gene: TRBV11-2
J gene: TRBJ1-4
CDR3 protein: ASSFGSGNEKLF